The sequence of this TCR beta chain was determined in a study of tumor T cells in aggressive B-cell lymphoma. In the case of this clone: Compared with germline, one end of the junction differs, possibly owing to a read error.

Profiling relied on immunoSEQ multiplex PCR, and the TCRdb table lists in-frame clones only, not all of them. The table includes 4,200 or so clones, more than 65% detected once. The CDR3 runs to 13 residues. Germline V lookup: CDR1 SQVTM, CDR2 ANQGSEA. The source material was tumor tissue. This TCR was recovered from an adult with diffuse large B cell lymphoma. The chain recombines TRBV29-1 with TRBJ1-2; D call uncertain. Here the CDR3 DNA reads TGCAGCGTTGAAAGGGAGGCTAACTATGGCTACACTTTC. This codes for CSVEREANYGYTF.